This TCR beta chain was identified in a study of blood T cells in healthy people across ages. Regarding the study as a whole: Whereas aged donors had fewer naive CD4+ cells, long-lived donors had more of them and higher diversity.

The V and J ends lost 7 bases and 8 bases respectively, with 17 bases between them. The CDR3 sequence is 13 residues long. CDR1 is DFQATT, CDR2 SNEGSKA, per germline (reference sequence). It was with a sample-barcoded 5' primer and a J-beta primer mix that a second PCR of about 6 to 11 cycles was run. A template-switch adaptor with 12 random nucleotides tagged each cDNA molecule. MiXCR, run by TCRdb on the 5' RACE reads, gives a single entry per CDR3 protein. The repertoire includes some 800,000 distinct CDR3 sequences, roughly 25% of them detected once, and under 4.5% sits in the top ten. This clonotype was found a few times. Its cognate antigen is unknown. In addition, the sample was reused for a study of T cells of mothers and their children. As that report states: Related and unrelated pairs show TCR recombination output that thymic selection shapes similarly.

This sequence was found in a boy aged 5-17 years in good health. The chain couples TRBV20-1 to TRBJ1-4, with D possibly matching TRBD1 (6 bases). The specimen sequenced was blood. CDR3 in amino acids: CSVTPGQKEKLFF. The CDR3 DNA is TGCAGTGTCACGCCCGGACAGAAGGAAAAACTGTTTTTT.